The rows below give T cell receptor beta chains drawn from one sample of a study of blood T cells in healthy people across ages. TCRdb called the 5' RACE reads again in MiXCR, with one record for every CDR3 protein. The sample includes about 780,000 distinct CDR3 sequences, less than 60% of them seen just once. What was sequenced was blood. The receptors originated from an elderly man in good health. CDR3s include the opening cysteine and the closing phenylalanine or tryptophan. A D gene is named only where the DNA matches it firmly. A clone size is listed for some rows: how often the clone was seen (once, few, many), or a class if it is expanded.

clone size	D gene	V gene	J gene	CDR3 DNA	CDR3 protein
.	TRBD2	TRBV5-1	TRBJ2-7	TGCGCCAGCAGCTTGTTAGGACTAGCGGGAGGATCTTACGAGCAGTACTTC	CASSLLGLAGGSYEQYF
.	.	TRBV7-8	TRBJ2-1	TGTGCCAGCAGCCCGCGGGGTAGCGGAGCTCACAATGAGCAGTTCTTC	CASSPRGSGAHNEQFF
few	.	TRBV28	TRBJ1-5	TGTGCCAGCAGTTTCCCCGCGGGCCATAGCAATCAGCCCCAGCATTTT	CASSFPAGHSNQPQHF
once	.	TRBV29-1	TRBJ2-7	TGCAGCGTTGAAGTCTCCCCGAAGCTCCACAATGAGCAGTACTTC	CSVEVSPKLHNEQYF
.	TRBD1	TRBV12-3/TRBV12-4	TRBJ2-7	TGTGCCAGCAGTTCACTGCGCGGTGGGACAGGGATATCCTACGAGCAGTACTTC	CASSSLRGGTGISYEQYF
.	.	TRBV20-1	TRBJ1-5	TGCAGTGCTATCTCCTCCGGCAGTTATCAGCCCCAGCATTTT	CSAISSGSYQPQHF
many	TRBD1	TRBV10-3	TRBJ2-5	TGTGCCATCAGAGAGGACAGGGGCCAAGAGACCCAGTACTTC	CAIREDRGQETQYF
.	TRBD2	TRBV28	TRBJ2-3	TGTGCCAGCAGACTTGGGACTAGCGGGAGGGTCACAGATACGCAGTATTTT	CASRLGTSGRVTDTQYF
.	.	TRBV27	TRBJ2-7	TGTGCCAGCGCCGGGGTAGGCTACGAGCAGTACTTC	CASAGVGYEQYF
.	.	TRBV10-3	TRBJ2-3	TGTGCCATCAGTGAGTCTAGCGGCCAATACACAGATACGCAGTATTTT	CAISESSGQYTDTQYF
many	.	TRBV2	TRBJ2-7	TGTGCCAGCAGTGAAGCGTCGGGCAAGACCTACGAGCAGTACTTC	CASSEASGKTYEQYF
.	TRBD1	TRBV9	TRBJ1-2	TGTGCCAGCAGCGAGGGACAGGGGGCGTTCTATGGCTACACCTTC	CASSEGQGAFYGYTF
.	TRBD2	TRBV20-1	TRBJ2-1	TGCAGTGCTATGCAGCGGGAGTTCTCCAATGAGCAGTTCTTC	CSAMQREFSNEQFF
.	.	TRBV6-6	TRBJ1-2	TGTGCCAGCAGTCAACAGCCTACATATGGCTACACCTTC	CASSQQPTYGYTF
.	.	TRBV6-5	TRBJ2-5	TGTGCCAGCAGTTTCTCCGGGCTCCAAGAGACCCAGTACTTC	CASSFSGLQETQYF
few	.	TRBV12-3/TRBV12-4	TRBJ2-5	TGTGCCAGCAGTTTAGCGGCGGGGGCCCCCCAAGAGACCCAGTACTTC	CASSLAAGAPQETQYF
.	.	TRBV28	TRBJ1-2	TGTGCCAGCAGTGCGAATCTCGGGGGCGGCTACACCTTC	CASSANLGGGYTF
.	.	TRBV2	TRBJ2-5	TGTGCCAGCAGTGAGACCAGACTTCAAGAGACCCAGTACTTC	CASSETRLQETQYF
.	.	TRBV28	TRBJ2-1	TGTGCCAGCAGTTCCCCCGGGGATTGCAATGAGCAGTTCTTC	CASSSPGDCNEQFF
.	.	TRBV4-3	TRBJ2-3	TGCGCCAGCAGCCAAGAGGGGTTGTATACGCAGTATTTT	CASSQEGLYTQYF
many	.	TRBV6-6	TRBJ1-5	TGTGCCAGCAGTTACCCGGGCGAGGATCAGCCCCAGCATTTT	CASSYPGEDQPQHF
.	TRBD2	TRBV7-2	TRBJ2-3	TGTGCCAGCACCCTCCAAAGCGCGGGAGGACTAGATACGCAGTATTTT	CASTLQSAGGLDTQYF